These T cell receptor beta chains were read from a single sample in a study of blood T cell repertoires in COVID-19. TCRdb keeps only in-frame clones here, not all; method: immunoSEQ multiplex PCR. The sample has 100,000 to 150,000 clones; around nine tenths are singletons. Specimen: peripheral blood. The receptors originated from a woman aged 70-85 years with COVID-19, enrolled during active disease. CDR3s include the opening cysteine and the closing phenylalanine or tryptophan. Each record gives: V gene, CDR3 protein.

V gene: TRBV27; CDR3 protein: CASSPRPGQHREAFF
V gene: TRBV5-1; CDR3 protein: CASSPLLQGVYGYTF
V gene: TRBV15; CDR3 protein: CATSRGGLATGELFF
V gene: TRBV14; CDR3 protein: CASSQTVRTGNTIYF
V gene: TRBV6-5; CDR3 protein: CASSPGQGNNQPQHF
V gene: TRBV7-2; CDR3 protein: CASESPFSYEQYF
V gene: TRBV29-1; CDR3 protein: CSARKTATNEKLFF
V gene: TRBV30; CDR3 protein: CAWDQGSGNTIYF
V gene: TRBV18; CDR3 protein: CASSPRGGENEKLFF
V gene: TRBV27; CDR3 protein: CASSLRLSTDTQYF
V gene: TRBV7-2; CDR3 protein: CASSLTTGWHQPQHF
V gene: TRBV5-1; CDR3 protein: CASSFSGGPGELFF
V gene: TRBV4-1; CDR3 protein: CASSQDGNRGYSPLHF
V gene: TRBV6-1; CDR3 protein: CASSEVSRSSSPLHF
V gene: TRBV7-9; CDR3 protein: CASSGTANYGYTF
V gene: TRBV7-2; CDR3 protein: CASSPGWGANEKLFF
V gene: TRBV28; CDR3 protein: CASSWAGGNEKLFF
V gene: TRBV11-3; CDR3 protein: CASSPGTGLNEQFF
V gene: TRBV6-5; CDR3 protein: CASSPLAGGETQYF
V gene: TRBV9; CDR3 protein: CASSVRTRDSYNEQFF
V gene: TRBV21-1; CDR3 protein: CASSCRGRGRSYEQYF
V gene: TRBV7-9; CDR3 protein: CASSTWTGNGEQFF
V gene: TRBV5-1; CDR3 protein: CASSLGQGIGGYTF
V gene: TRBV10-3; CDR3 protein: CAISESTSGGLTRSSNEQFF
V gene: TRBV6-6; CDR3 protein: CASSLDRVGETQYF
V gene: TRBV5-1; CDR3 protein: CASSLGTSTGGEQFF
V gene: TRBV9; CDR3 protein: CASSVAGQNYGYTF
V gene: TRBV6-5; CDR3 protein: CASGQGRDVGELFF
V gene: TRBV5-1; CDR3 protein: CASSSGTGTYEQYF
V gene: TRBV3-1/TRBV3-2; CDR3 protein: CASSPSGQGRAEETQYF
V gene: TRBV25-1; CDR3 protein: CASSESAGTSSGNTIYF
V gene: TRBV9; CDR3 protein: CASSGAEYYGYTF
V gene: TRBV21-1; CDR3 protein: CASSKGGLAGVVREQFF
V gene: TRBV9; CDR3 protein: CASSDPGTEPNYGYTF
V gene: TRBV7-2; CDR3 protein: CASSLAQGTNQPQHF
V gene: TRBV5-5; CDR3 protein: CASSIGTGNSNEQFF
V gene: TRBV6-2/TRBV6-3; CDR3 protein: CASSPDRGGNQPQHF
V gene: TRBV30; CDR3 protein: CAWSVGGAYGNTIYF
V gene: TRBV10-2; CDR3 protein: CASSEEFSLAKNIQYF
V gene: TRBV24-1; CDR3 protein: CATSARDSGAFF
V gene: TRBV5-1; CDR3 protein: CASSWGQGGYGYTF
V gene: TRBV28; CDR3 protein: CASSLGQYNSPLHF
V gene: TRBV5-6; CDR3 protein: CASSAGTGGNEKLFF
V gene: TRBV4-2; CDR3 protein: CASSQDPNQPQHF
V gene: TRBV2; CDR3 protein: CASSVRTGVTRKNEKLFF
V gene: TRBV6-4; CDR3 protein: CASSELAGGLGNEQFF
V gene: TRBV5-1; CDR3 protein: CASSLAGTGNEQYF
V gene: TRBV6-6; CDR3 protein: CASSGSRGGYNEQFF
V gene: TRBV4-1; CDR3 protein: CASSLGHSGEGSPLHF
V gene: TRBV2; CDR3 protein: CASRQQLNYGYTF
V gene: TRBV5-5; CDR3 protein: CASSLGRGDGQPQHF
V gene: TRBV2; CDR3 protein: CASSPGWGVPDTEAFF
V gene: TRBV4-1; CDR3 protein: CASSPPGQGTDTQYF
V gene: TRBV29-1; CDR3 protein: CSVEETGAEAFF